This TCR beta chain came from a study of T-cell memory formation after mild COVID-19. Study-level background: For the most part, TCR clusters were specific to one donor. Overall study results and limits: Day 15 to 85 contracting clones showed balanced CD4/CD8; day 15 to 37 expanders favored CD4+.

TCRdb recomputed calls from the 5' RACE reads with MiXCR, one row per CDR3 protein. This table holds roughly 310,000 distinct CDR3 sequences, 15% found once. Trimming cost V 4 bases and J 7 bases, with 23 bases left between them. Germline lookup yields CDR1 SGDLS and CDR2 YYNGEE. This CDR3 has 16 residues. A few counts support this clonotype. The antigen is undetermined. The V call is TRBV9, the J call TRBJ1-2, with D tentatively TRBD1 (6 bases). The source of this sequence is a young man who had mild COVID-19 (a few samples of this study predate the infection). Cell type and time point are not known. The sequenced sample was PBMCs or a T cell subset sorted from them (not recorded which). CDR3 DNA: TGTGCCAGCAGCTCCCGCGGGGGGGGCGCATCTCGTGGCTACACCTTC. It codes for CASSSRGGGASRGYTF.